The TCR beta chain described here comes from a study of blood T cell repertoires in COVID-19. At the level of the study: Some COVID-19 samples were acute and others convalescent; all came from the United States, Italy and Spain.

Measured with immunoSEQ multiplex PCR; TCRdb has only the in-frame clones, and not every one. This table holds roughly 84,000 clones, 80% to 90% found once. This TCR came from a woman of 80 years or more with acute or convalescent COVID-19. What was sequenced was peripheral blood.

The DNA for the CDR3 is TGTGCCAGCAGGCCTAGCGGGGGGAACACCGGGGAGCTGTTTTTT. This codes for CASRPSGGNTGELFF. The chain couples TRBV27 to TRBJ2-2; 10 bases align to TRBD2. V dropped 6 bases and J dropped 1; count of bases not matched to a gene: 2. Germline CDR1 is MNHEY and CDR2 is SMNVEV (reference sequence). CDR3 size: 15 residues.